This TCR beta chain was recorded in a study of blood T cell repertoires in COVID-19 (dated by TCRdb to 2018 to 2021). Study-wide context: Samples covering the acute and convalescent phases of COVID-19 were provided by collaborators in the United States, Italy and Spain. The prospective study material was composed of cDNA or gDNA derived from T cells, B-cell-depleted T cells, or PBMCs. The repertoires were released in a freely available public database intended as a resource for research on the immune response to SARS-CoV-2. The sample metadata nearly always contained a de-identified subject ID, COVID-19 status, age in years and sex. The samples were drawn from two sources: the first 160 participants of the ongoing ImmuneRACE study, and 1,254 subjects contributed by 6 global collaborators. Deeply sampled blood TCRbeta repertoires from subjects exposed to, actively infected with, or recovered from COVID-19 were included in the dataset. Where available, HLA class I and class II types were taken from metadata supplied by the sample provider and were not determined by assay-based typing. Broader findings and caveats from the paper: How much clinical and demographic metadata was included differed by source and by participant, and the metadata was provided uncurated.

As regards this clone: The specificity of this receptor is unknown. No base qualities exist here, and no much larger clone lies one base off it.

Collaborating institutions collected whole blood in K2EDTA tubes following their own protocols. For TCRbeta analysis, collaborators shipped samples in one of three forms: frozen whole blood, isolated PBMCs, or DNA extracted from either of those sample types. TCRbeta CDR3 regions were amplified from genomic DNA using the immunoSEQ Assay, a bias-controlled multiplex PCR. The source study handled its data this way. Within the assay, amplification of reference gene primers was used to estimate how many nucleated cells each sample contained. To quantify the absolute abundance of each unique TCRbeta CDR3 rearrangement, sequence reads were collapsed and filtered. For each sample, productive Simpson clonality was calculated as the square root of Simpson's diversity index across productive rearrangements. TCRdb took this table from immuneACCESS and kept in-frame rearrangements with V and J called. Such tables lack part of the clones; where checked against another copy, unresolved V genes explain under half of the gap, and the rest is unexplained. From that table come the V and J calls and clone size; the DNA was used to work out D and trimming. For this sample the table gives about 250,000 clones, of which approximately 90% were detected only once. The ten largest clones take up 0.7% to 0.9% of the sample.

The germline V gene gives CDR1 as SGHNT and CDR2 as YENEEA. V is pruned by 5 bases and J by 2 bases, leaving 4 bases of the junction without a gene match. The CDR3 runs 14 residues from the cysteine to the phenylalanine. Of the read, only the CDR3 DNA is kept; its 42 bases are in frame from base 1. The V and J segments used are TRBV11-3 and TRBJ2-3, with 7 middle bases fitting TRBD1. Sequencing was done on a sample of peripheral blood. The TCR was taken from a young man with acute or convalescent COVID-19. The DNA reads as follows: TGTGCCAGCAGCCACGGGACAGTCACAGATACGCAGTATTTT. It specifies CASSHGTVTDTQYF.